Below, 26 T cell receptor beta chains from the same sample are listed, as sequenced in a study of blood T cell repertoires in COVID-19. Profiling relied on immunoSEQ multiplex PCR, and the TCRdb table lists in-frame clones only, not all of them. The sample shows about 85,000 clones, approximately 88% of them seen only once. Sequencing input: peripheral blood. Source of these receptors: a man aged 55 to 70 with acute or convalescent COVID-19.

The chain's CDR3 is CASSRDSPEQYF. The DNA for the CDR3 is TGTGCCAGCAGCAGGGACAGTCCGGAGCAGTACTTC. The chain has TRBV7-8 and TRBJ2-7; 7 nucleotides match TRBD1. The length of the CDR3 is 12 residues. Germline values: CDR1 SGHVS, CDR2 FQNEAQ. The V and J ends lost 5 bases and 7 bases, in that order; junction bases with no gene match: 5.

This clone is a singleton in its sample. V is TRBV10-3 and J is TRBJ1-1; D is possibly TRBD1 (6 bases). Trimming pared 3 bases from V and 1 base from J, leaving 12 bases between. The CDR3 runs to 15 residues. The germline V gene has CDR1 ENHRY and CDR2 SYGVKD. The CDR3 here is CAISDATGWNTEAFF. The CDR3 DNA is TGTGCCATCAGTGATGCGACAGGATGGAACACTGAAGCTTTCTTT.

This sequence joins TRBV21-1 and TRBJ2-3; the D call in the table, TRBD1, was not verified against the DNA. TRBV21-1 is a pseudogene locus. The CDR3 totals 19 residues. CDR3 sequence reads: CASSNEKKDGQRSTDTQYF. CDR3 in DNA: TGTGCCAGCAGCAATGAAAAGAAAGACGGACAGAGAAGCACAGATACGCAGTATTTT.

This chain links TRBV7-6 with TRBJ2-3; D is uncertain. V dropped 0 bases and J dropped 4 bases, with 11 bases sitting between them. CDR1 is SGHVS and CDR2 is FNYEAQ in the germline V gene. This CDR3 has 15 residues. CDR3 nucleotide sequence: TGTGCCAGCAGCTTAGCGGGCTCTTCATCAGATACGCAGTATTTT. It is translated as CASSLAGSSSDTQYF.

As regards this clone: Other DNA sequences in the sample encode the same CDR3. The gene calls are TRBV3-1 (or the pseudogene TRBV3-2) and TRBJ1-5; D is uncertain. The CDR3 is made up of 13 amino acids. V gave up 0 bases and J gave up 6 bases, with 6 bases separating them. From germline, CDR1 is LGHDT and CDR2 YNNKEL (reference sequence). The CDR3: CASSQDRGQPQHF. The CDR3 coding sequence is TGTGCCAGCAGCCAAGATCGCGGTCAGCCCCAGCATTTT.

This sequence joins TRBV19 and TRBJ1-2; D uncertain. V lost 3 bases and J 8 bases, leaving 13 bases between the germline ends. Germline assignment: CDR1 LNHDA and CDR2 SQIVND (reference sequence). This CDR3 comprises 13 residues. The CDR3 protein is CASSIGATTGYTF. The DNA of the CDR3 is TGTGCCAGTAGTATTGGAGCCACTACAGGCTACACCTTC.

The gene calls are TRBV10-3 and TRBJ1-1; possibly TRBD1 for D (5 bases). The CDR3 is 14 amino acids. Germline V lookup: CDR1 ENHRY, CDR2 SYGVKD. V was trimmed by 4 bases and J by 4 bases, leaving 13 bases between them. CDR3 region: CAISVETRGTEAFF. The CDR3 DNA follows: TGTGCCATCAGTGTGGAGACAAGGGGCACTGAAGCTTTCTTT.

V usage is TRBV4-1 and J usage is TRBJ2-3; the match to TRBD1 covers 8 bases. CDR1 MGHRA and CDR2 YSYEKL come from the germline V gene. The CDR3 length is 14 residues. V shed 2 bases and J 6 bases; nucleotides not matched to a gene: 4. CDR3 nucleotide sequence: TGCGCCAGCAGCCAACAAGACAGGGGTGATACGCAGTATTTT. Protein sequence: CASSQQDRGDTQYF.

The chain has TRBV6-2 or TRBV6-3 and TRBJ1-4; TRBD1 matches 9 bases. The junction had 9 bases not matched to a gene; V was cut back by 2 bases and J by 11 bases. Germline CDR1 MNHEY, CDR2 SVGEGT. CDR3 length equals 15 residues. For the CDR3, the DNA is TGTGCCAGCAGTTACGTCAGGACAGGGGATTGGAAACTGTTTTTT. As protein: CASSYVRTGDWKLFF.

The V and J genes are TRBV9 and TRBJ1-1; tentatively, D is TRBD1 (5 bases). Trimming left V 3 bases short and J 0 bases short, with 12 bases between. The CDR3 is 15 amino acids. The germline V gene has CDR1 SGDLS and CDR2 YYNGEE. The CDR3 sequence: CASSGAGNLNTEAFF. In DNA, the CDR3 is TGTGCCAGCAGCGGAGCAGGGAACCTGAACACTGAAGCTTTCTTT.

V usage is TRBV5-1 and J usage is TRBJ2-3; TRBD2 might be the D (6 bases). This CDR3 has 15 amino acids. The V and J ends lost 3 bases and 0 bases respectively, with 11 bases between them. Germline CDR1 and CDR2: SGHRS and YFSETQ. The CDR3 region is CASSSGTHSTDTQYF. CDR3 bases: TGCGCCAGCAGCTCCGGGACTCATAGCACAGATACGCAGTATTTT.

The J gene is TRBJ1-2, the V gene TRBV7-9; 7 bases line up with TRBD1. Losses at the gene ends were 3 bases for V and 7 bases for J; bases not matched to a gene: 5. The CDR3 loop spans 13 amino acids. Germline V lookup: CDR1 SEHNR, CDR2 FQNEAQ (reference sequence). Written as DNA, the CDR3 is TGTGCCAGCAGCTTGAGAGGGGGCGGTGGCTACACCTTC. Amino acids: CASSLRGGGGYTF.

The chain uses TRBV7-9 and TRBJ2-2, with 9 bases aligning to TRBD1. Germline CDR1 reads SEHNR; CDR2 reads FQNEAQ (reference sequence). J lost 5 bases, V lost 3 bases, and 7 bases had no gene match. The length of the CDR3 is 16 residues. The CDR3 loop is CASSFPGQGKTGELFF. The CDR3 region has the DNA TGTGCCAGCAGCTTTCCGGGACAGGGAAAAACCGGGGAGCTGTTTTTT.

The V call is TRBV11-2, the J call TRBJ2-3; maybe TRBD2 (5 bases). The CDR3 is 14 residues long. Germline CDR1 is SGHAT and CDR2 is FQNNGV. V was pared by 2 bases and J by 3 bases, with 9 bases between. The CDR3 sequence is CASSLITSTDTQYF. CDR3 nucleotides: TGTGCCAGCAGCTTAATCACTAGTACAGATACGCAGTATTTT.

The CDR3 bases are TGTGCCAACGGGGACAGACGGGCGAGTCAGCCCCAGCATTTT. This encodes CANGDRRASQPQHF. This chain links TRBV5-8 with TRBJ1-5, with 7 bases that match TRBD1. The V segment lost 9 bases and the J segment 6 bases; nucleotides outside the gene matches: 12. Germline V gene sequence: CDR1 SGHTS, CDR2 YDEGEE. The CDR3 contains 14 residues.

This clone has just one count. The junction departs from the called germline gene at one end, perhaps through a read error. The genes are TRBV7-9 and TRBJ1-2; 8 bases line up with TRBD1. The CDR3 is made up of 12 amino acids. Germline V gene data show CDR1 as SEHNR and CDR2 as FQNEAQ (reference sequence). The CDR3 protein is CASSLESRDRPF. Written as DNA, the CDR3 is TGTGCCAGCAGCTTAGAGAGTCGGGACAGGCCTTTC.

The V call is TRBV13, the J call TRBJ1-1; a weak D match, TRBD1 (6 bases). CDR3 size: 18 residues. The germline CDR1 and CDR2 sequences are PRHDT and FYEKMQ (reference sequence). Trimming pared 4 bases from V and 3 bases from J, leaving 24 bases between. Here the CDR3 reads CASSSSKRGFQGDTEAFF. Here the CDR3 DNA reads TGTGCCAGCAGCTCCTCCAAAAGGGGGTTCCAGGGTGACACTGAAGCTTTCTTT.

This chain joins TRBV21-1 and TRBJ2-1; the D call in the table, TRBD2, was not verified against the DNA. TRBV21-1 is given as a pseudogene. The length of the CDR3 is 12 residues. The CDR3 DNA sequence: TGTGCCAGCAGCAAAGTGGGAGATGAGCAGTTCTTC. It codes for CASSKVGDEQFF.

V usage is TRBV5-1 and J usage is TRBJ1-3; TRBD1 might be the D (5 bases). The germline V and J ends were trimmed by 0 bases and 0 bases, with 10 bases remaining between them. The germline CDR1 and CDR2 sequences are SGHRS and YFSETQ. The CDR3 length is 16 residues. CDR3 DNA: TGCGCCAGCAGCTTGGAGGCAGGGAACTCTGGAAACACCATATATTTT. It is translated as CASSLEAGNSGNTIYF. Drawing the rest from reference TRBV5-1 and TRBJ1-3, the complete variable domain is KAGVTQTPRYLIKTRGQQVTLSCSPISGHRSVSWYQQTPGQGLQFLFEYFSETQRNKGNFPGRFSGRQFSNSRSEMNVSTLELGDSALYLCASSLEAGNSGNTIYFGEGSWLTVV.

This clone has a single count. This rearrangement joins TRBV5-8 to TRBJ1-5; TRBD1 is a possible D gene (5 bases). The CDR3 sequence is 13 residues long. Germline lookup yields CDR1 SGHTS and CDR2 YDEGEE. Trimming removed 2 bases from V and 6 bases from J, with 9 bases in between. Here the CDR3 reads CASSFLRVQPQHF. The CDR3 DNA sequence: TGTGCCAGCAGCTTCCTCAGGGTTCAGCCCCAGCATTTT.

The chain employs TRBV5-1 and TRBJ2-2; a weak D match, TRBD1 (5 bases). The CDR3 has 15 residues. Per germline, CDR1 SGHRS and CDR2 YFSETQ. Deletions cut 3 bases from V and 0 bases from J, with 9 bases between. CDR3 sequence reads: CASSYSGPNTGELFF. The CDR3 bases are TGCGCCAGCAGCTACTCAGGGCCGAACACCGGGGAGCTGTTTTTT.

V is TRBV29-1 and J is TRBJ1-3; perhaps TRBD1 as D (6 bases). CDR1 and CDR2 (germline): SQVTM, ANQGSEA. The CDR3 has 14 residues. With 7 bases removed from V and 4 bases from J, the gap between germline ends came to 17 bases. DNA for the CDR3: TGCAGCGCTGCAACAGGGAATGCGGGAAACACCATATATTTT. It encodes CSAATGNAGNTIYF.

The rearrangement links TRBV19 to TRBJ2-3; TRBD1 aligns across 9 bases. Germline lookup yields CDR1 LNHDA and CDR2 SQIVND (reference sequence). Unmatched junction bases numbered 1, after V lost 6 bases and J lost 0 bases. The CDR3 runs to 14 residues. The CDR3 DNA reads TGTGCCAGTAGGGGACAGGGCAGCACAGATACGCAGTATTTT. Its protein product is CASRGQGSTDTQYF.

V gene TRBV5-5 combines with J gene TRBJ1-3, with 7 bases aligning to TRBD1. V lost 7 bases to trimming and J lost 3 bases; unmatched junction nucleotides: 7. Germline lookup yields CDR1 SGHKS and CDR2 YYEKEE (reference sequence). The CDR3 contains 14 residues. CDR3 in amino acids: CASEITGVGNTIYF. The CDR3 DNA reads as TGTGCCAGCGAAATTACAGGGGTTGGAAACACCATATATTTT.

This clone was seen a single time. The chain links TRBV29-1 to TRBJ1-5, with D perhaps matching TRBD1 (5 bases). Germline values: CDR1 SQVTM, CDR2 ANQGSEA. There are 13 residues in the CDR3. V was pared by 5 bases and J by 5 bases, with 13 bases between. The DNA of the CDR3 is TGCAGCGTTCCAACAGGAACTCATCAGCCCCAGCATTTT. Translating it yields CSVPTGTHQPQHF.

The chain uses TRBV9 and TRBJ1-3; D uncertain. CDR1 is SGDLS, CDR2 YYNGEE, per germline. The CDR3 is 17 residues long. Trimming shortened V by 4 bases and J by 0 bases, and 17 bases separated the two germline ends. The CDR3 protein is CASSPSGDPSSGNTIYF. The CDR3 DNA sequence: TGTGCCAGCAGCCCCTCTGGAGACCCCAGCTCTGGAAACACCATATATTTT.